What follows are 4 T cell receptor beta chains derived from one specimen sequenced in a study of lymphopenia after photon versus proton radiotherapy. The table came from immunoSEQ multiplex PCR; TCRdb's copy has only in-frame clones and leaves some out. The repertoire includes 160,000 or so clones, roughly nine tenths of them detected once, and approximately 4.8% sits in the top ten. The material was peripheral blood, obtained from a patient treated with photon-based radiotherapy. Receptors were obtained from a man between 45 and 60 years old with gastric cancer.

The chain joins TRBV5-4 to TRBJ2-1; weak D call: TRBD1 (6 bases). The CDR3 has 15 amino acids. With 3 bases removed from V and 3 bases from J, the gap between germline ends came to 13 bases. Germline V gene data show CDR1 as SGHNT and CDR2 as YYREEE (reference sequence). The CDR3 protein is CASSSPGTLYNEQFF. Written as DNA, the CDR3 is TGTGCCAGCAGCTCCCCCGGGACACTCTACAATGAGCAGTTCTTC. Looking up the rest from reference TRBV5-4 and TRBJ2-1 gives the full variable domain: ETGVTQSPTHLIKTRGQQVTLRCSSQSGHNTVSWYQQALGQGPQFIFQYYREEENGRGNFPPRFSGLQFPNYSSELNVNALELDDSALYLCASSSPGTLYNEQFFGPGTRLTVL.

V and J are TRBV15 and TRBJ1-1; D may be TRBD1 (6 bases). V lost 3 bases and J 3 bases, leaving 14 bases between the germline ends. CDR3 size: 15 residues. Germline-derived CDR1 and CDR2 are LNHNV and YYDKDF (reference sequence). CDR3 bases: TGTGCCACCAGCAGGCAGGGGTTTACGGACACTGAAGCTTTCTTT. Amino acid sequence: CATSRQGFTDTEAFF.

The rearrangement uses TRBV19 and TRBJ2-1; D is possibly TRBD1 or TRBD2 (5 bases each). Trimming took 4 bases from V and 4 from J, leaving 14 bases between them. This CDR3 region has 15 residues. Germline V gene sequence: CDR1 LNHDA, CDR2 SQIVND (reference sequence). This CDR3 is CASSTSGTQYNEQFF. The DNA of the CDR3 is TGTGCCAGTAGTACCTCCGGGACCCAGTACAATGAGCAGTTCTTC. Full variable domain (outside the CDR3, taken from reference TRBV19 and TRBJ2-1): DGGITQSPKYLFRKEGQNVTLSCEQNLNHDAMYWYRQDPGQGLRLIYYSQIVNDFQKGDIAEGYSVSREKKESFPLTVTSAQKNPTAFYLCASSTSGTQYNEQFFGPGTRLTVL.

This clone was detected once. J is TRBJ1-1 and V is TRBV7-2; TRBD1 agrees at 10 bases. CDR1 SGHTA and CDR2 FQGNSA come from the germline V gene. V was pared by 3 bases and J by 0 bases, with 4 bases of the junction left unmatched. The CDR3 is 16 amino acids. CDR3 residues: CASSLTGGSVNTEAFF. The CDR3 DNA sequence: TGTGCCAGCAGCTTGACAGGGGGCTCTGTGAACACTGAAGCTTTCTTT. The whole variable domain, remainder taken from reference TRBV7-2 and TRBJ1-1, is GAGVSQSPSNKVTEKGKDVELRCDPISGHTALYWYRQSLGQGLEFLIYFQGNSAPDKSGLPSDRFSAERTGGSVSTLTIQRTQQEDSAVYLCASSLTGGSVNTEAFFGQGTRLTVV.